These 31 T cell receptor beta chains share one sample of origin, sequenced in a study of OX40 agonist ivuxolimab in advanced cancers. Clones were read by immunoSEQ multiplex PCR, and TCRdb kept only the in-frame ones, dropping some. Among around 98,000 clones, roughly 85% were seen once, and the ten largest hold approximately 0.5%. This material consisted of CD4+ or CD8+ T cells sorted from blood, taken in a trial of the OX40 agonist ivuxolimab. The receptors were sampled from an adult with an advanced solid tumor such as melanoma, head and neck, liver or kidney cancer.

The chain joins TRBV7-3 to TRBJ2-2, with a tentative D call TRBD1 (6 bases). Deletions cut 4 bases from V and 5 bases from J, with 8 bases between. This CDR3 region has 13 residues. CDR1 SGHTA and CDR2 FQGTGA come from the germline V gene. In nucleotides, the CDR3 is TGTGCCAGCAGCTCAGGACAGACCGGGGAGCTGTTTTTT. The encoded protein is CASSSGQTGELFF.

The J gene is TRBJ2-7, the V gene TRBV9, with a possible D match to TRBD1 (7 bases). CDR3 length equals 14 residues. Germline V CDR1 and CDR2: SGDLS, YYNGEE. V was cut by 2 bases and J by 3 bases, with 12 bases left in between. The CDR3: CASSVRQGGYEQYF. The CDR3 bases are TGTGCCAGCAGCGTCCGGCAGGGGGGCTACGAGCAGTACTTC.

The chain uses TRBV9 and TRBJ2-2, with D maybe TRBD2 (5 bases). Trimming removed 0 bases at V and 4 bases at J, with 16 bases between. The germline V gene encodes CDR1 SGDLS and CDR2 YYNGEE. This CDR3 contains 17 residues. CDR3 sequence (DNA): TGTGCCAGCAGCGTAGTGGGAGTGTTTCGTGGCACCGGGGAGCTGTTTTTT. Protein sequence: CASSVVGVFRGTGELFF. The whole variable domain, filled in from reference TRBV9 and TRBJ2-2, reads DSGVTQTPKHLITATGQRVTLRCSPRSGDLSVYWYQQSLDQGLQFLIQYYNGEERAKGNILERFSAQQFPDLHSELNLSSLELGDSALYFCASSVVGVFRGTGELFFGEGSRLTVL.

The chain recombines TRBV5-1 with TRBJ1-2; possibly TRBD1 for D (5 bases). Germline values: CDR1 SGHRS, CDR2 YFSETQ. The CDR3 sequence is 13 residues long. Trimming pared 5 bases from V and 7 bases from J, leaving 15 bases between. CDR3 region: CASRRDPNGGYTF. The CDR3 bases are TGCGCCAGCAGACGGGACCCAAATGGTGGCTACACCTTC.

The chain uses TRBV19 and TRBJ1-3, with no clear D. The CDR3 runs 14 residues. With 7 bases removed from V and 0 bases from J, the gap between germline ends came to 10 bases. Germline CDR1 reads LNHDA; CDR2 reads SQIVND (reference sequence). CDR3: CASITGVSGNTIYF. For the CDR3, the DNA is TGTGCCAGTATTACCGGGGTCTCTGGAAACACCATATATTTT.

The V call is TRBV5-1, the J call TRBJ1-1; TRBD1 matches at 7 bases. The CDR3 runs to 15 residues. Germline V gene sequence: CDR1 SGHRS, CDR2 YFSETQ. V dropped 4 bases and J dropped 0; count of bases not matched to a gene: 6. CDR3 protein: CASSTGTALNTEAFF. CDR3 nucleotide sequence: TGCGCCAGCAGCACCGGGACAGCGTTGAACACTGAAGCTTTCTTT.

The genes are TRBV29-1 and TRBJ2-3; D may be TRBD1 (6 bases). The CDR3 totals 14 residues. V was shortened by 5 bases and J by 2 bases, with 14 bases between the two germline ends. CDR1 SQVTM and CDR2 ANQGSEA come from the germline V gene. The CDR3 DNA reads TGCAGCGTTAAAAGGGGGTTGTACACAGATACGCAGTATTTT. This encodes CSVKRGLYTDTQYF.

The table lists this clone with a few counts. The chain links TRBV19 to TRBJ1-5; 8 bases agree with TRBD1. This CDR3 region has 13 residues. Germline CDR1 and CDR2: LNHDA and SQIVND (reference sequence). Trimming took 6 bases from V and 5 from J; bases not matched to a gene: 3. CDR3 nucleotides: TGTGCCAGTAGGGACAGGGATCATCAGCCCCAGCATTTT. Its translation is CASRDRDHQPQHF.

This clone was seen only once. This rearrangement joins TRBV11-1 to TRBJ1-6; 7 bases agree with TRBD1. V lost 3 bases and J lost 8; bases outside the gene matches: 13. Germline values: CDR1 SGHAT, CDR2 FQDESV (reference sequence). The CDR3 is made up of 17 amino acids. The chain's CDR3 is CASSFASGGIGDSPLHF. In DNA, the CDR3 is TGTGCCAGCAGCTTTGCTTCAGGGGGGATTGGCGATTCACCCCTCCACTTT.

This rearrangement joins TRBV7-9 to TRBJ2-4, with D possibly matching TRBD2 (5 bases). Germline CDR1 SEHNR, CDR2 FQNEAQ (reference sequence). The V end was cut by 1 base, the J end by 8 bases, with 12 bases between. This CDR3 contains 14 residues. The CDR3 reads CASSLVGAEYIQYF. CDR3 bases: TGTGCCAGCAGCTTAGTTGGAGCGGAGTACATTCAGTACTTC.

The chain joins TRBV6-5 to TRBJ2-3, with unresolved D. V lost 6 bases and J 1 base, leaving 11 bases between the germline ends. CDR3 length equals 14 residues. The germline V gene encodes CDR1 MNHEY and CDR2 SVGAGI. CDR3 in amino acids: CASRVPGGTDTQYF. CDR3 DNA: TGTGCCAGCAGGGTCCCTGGGGGCACAGATACGCAGTATTTT.

This clone was detected a few times. This rearrangement joins TRBV2 to TRBJ2-5; 8 bases fit TRBD1. The V gene's germline CDR1 is SNHLY and CDR2 FYNNEI. The CDR3 covers 15 residues. Germline trimming cut 6 bases from V and 4 bases from J; bases unmatched to any gene: 10. CDR3 in amino acids: CASRPDRGGGETQYF. As DNA, the CDR3 is TGTGCCAGCAGACCCGACAGGGGCGGAGGAGAGACCCAGTACTTC.

The chain employs TRBV7-2 and TRBJ1-5; 7 nucleotides match TRBD1. The germline V gene encodes CDR1 SGHTA and CDR2 FQGNSA. The trim removed 5 bases at V and 2 bases at J, leaving 3 bases unmatched. The CDR3 covers 14 residues. In DNA form, the CDR3 reads TGTGCCAGCAGCGCCGGGACAGGCAATCAGCCCCAGCATTTT. Translating it yields CASSAGTGNQPQHF.

The chain carries TRBV12-5 and TRBJ2-1; D tentatively reads TRBD1 or TRBD2 (6 bases each). V lost 0 bases and J lost 8, with 17 bases in between. Germline CDR1 and CDR2: LGHNT and FRNRAP. The CDR3 loop spans 16 amino acids. The CDR3 here is CASGLVLGTGTDEQFF. Written as DNA, the CDR3 is TGTGCTAGTGGTTTGGTACTTGGAACAGGGACTGATGAGCAGTTCTTC.

This clone was detected many times. Other nucleotide sequences from this sample produce the same CDR3. This chain links TRBV4-3 with TRBJ1-1, with D hard to call. V lost 0 bases and J lost 1, with 3 bases in between. Germline assignment: CDR1 LGHNA and CDR2 YSLEER. The length of the CDR3 is 13 residues. CDR3 region: CASSQDRNTEAFF. The DNA of the CDR3 is TGCGCCAGCAGCCAAGATCGGAACACTGAAGCTTTCTTT.

This clone was recorded a few times. The chain combines TRBV7-2 with TRBJ2-1; 9 bases fit TRBD1. V lost 3 bases and J lost 7; bases outside the gene matches: 4. Germline V CDR1 and CDR2: SGHTA, FQGNSA. The CDR3 has 14 amino acids. The CDR3, as DNA: TGTGCCAGCAGCTTCTCGGGACAGGGAAATGAGCAGTTCTTC. This sequence encodes CASSFSGQGNEQFF.

This sequence joins TRBV10-1 and TRBJ1-1, with D maybe TRBD1 (5 bases). Germline-derived CDR1 and CDR2 are WNHNN and SYGVQD (reference sequence). Trimming removed 4 bases at V and 6 bases at J, with 15 bases between. The CDR3 covers 14 residues. The CDR3 reads CASSGGSGMAEAFF. In DNA form, the CDR3 reads TGCGCCAGCAGTGGGGGCTCGGGAATGGCTGAAGCTTTCTTT.

This chain connects TRBV11-2 to TRBJ1-1, with 7 positions matching TRBD1. The CDR3 spans 14 residues. The J segment lost 3 bases and the V segment lost 2 bases, leaving 3 bases of the junction unmatched. Looked up from germline, CDR1 is SGHAT and CDR2 is FQNNGV. The CDR3 DNA follows: TGTGCCAGCAGCTTACTACAGGGGTACACTGAAGCTTTCTTT. Translation gives CASSLLQGYTEAFF.

The J gene is TRBJ1-5, the V gene TRBV5-8, with D possibly matching TRBD1 (6 bases). The CDR3 extends over 15 amino acids. CDR1 is SGHTS, CDR2 YDEGEE, per germline. Trimming removed 3 bases from V and 2 bases from J, with 12 bases in between. The CDR3 coding sequence is TGTGCCAGCAGCTCCGGGACACAGGGCAATCAGCCCCAGCATTTT. Protein product: CASSSGTQGNQPQHF.

The V gene is TRBV5-4, the J gene TRBJ1-4, with D perhaps TRBD1 (5 bases). V was trimmed by 0 bases and J by 6 bases, leaving 15 bases between them. Germline lookup yields CDR1 SGHNT and CDR2 YYREEE (reference sequence). The CDR3 is 16 residues long. The CDR3 sequence is CASSLGGARVDEKLFF. CDR3 in DNA: TGTGCCAGCAGCTTGGGTGGGGCTAGGGTCGATGAAAAACTGTTTTTT.

CDR3 nucleotide sequence: TGTGCCAGCAGTTACTCAGTGGGGGGGCGCACAGATACGCAGTATTTT. Translation: CASSYSVGGRTDTQYF. The chain has TRBV6-5 and TRBJ2-3; D is possibly TRBD2 (7 bases). The CDR3 has 16 residues. Trimming pared 0 bases from V and 1 base from J, leaving 11 bases between. CDR1 and CDR2 (germline): MNHEY, SVGAGI.

The chain carries TRBV5-4 and TRBJ2-2; no firm D call. The germline V and J ends were trimmed by 2 bases and 0 bases, with 5 bases remaining between them. The CDR3 is 14 amino acids. CDR1 and CDR2 (germline): SGHNT, YYREEE (reference sequence). CDR3 coding DNA: TGTGCCAGCAGCTTTAGAACGAACACCGGGGAGCTGTTTTTT. This codes for CASSFRTNTGELFF.

The chain recombines TRBV6-5 with TRBJ1-3; D call uncertain. The CDR3 consists of 16 residues. The germline V gene has CDR1 MNHEY and CDR2 SVGAGI. V shed 0 bases and J shed 4 bases, with 13 bases lying between them. The CDR3 loop reads CASSYSPGTPGNTIYF. CDR3 nucleotide sequence: TGTGCCAGCAGTTACTCGCCCGGAACTCCAGGAAACACCATATATTTT.

The chain joins TRBV11-2 to TRBJ1-1; 10 nucleotides match TRBD1. The CDR3 is 15 residues long. The germline V gene encodes CDR1 SGHAT and CDR2 FQNNGV. The trim removed 5 bases at V and 3 bases at J, leaving 6 bases unmatched. The CDR3 loop is CASSPRTGGDTEAFF. The CDR3, as DNA: TGTGCCAGCAGCCCAAGGACAGGGGGAGACACTGAAGCTTTCTTT.

The chain links TRBV18 to TRBJ2-7; 7 nucleotides align to TRBD2. The CDR3 sequence is 14 residues long. J was trimmed by 6 bases and V by 4 bases; bases with no gene match: 9. Looked up from germline, CDR1 is KGHSH and CDR2 is LQKENI. Here the CDR3 DNA reads TGTGCCAGCTCACAAACCAGTCGGGAGGTCGAGCAGTACTTC. This sequence encodes CASSQTSREVEQYF.

The chain links TRBV29-1 to TRBJ2-1, with D unresolved. Trimming shortened V by 6 bases and J by 12 bases, and 18 bases separated the two germline ends. From germline, CDR1 is SQVTM and CDR2 ANQGSEA. This CDR3 is built from 12 residues. The CDR3 sequence: CSVSVGGLGQFF. CDR3 nucleotides: TGCAGCGTCTCCGTCGGTGGGCTCGGGCAGTTCTTC.

The CDR3 bases are TGTGCCAGTAGAAGGGACAGCCCTGAAGCTTTCTTT. This gives the protein CASRRDSPEAFF. The chain has TRBV19 and TRBJ1-1; the match to TRBD1 covers 7 bases. CDR3 length equals 12 residues. Germline CDR1 LNHDA, CDR2 SQIVND (reference sequence). The J segment lost 6 bases and the V segment lost 6 bases, leaving 4 bases of the junction unmatched.

The genes are TRBV19 and TRBJ1-3; the D gene is possibly TRBD1 (5 bases). The CDR3 length is 15 residues. The ends were cut back, 1 base at V and 4 bases at J, with 11 bases in the middle. CDR1 and CDR2 (germline): LNHDA, SQIVND (reference sequence). In DNA, the CDR3 is TGTGCCAGTAGTATAGTTAGGGGACGCGGAAACACCATATATTTT. Its protein product is CASSIVRGRGNTIYF.

The V and J genes are TRBV9 and TRBJ2-1, with TRBD2 as a possible D gene (6 bases). Germline CDR1 reads SGDLS; CDR2 reads YYNGEE. CDR3 length: 15 residues. Trimming shortened V by 0 bases and J by 1 base, and 8 bases separated the two germline ends. CDR3 nucleotide sequence: TGTGCCAGCAGCGTAGGGAGGGGTTCCTACAATGAGCAGTTCTTC. Protein: CASSVGRGSYNEQFF.

The CDR3 DNA sequence: TGCGCCAGCAGCCCTAGGGACCCAGGGTCCAACGAGCAGTACTTC. Protein product: CASSPRDPGSNEQYF. J is TRBJ2-7 and V is TRBV5-1; tentatively, D is TRBD1 or TRBD2 (5 bases each). V lost 4 bases, J lost 5 bases, and 19 bases lay in between. Germline values: CDR1 SGHRS, CDR2 YFSETQ. The CDR3 runs 15 residues. Complete variable domain (other parts from reference TRBV5-1 and TRBJ2-7): KAGVTQTPRYLIKTRGQQVTLSCSPISGHRSVSWYQQTPGQGLQFLFEYFSETQRNKGNFPGRFSGRQFSNSRSEMNVSTLELGDSALYLCASSPRDPGSNEQYFGPGTRLTVT.

The chain has TRBV27 and TRBJ2-6, with a tentative D call TRBD1 (6 bases). The CDR3 totals 16 residues. Germline V gene sequence: CDR1 MNHEY, CDR2 SMNVEV (reference sequence). V gave up 7 bases and J gave up 1 base, with 14 bases separating them. In nucleotides, the CDR3 is TGTGCCAGCACGCGCATCAGGGGATCTGGGGCCAACGTCCTGACTTTC. Protein product: CASTRIRGSGANVLTF. The full variable domain, completed using reference TRBV27 and TRBJ2-6, is EAQVTQNPRYLITVTGKKLTVTCSQNMNHEYMSWYRQDPGLGLRQIYYSMNVEVTDKGDVPEGYKVSRKEKRNFPLILESPSPNQTSLYFCASTRIRGSGANVLTFGAGSRLTVL.